One sample yielded the 9 T cell receptor beta chains listed below, sequenced in a study of OX40 agonist ivuxolimab in advanced cancers. Profiled with immunoSEQ multiplex PCR; TCRdb holds only in-frame clones, not every one. This table holds about 22,000 clones, around 84% found once. Sequencing was performed on CD4+ or CD8+ T cells sorted from blood, taken in a trial of the OX40 agonist ivuxolimab. The receptors were gathered from an adult with an advanced solid tumor such as melanoma, head and neck, liver or kidney cancer.

In the case of this clone: In the same sample, other DNA sequences code for this CDR3. CDR3 sequence reads: CASSQEINSAYQETQYF. The CDR3 DNA is TGCGCCAGCAGCCAAGAAATTAATAGCGCGTACCAAGAGACCCAGTACTTC. V usage is TRBV4-1 and J usage is TRBJ2-5, with D possibly being TRBD2 (5 bases). V was cut by 0 bases and J by 0 bases, with 14 bases left in between. Germline CDR1 MGHRA, CDR2 YSYEKL. The CDR3 has 17 amino acids.

The V call is TRBV18, the J call TRBJ1-1, with unresolved D. V shed 0 bases and J shed 1 base, with 12 bases lying between them. Germline CDR1 and CDR2: KGHSH and LQKENI. The CDR3 extends over 16 amino acids. The CDR3 is CASSPPSRRQNTEAFF. The CDR3 DNA reads as TGTGCCAGCTCACCACCGTCGAGACGGCAGAACACTGAAGCTTTCTTT.

The chain joins TRBV7-3 to TRBJ1-2; unclear D gene. Germline V gene lookup returns CDR1 SGHTA and CDR2 FQGTGA. V shed 2 bases and J shed 8 bases, with 15 bases lying between them. The CDR3 is 14 amino acids. CDR3 sequence: CASSLAQEGRGYTF. CDR3 nucleotide sequence: TGTGCCAGCAGCTTAGCGCAGGAAGGGAGAGGCTACACCTTC.

The chain is built from TRBV13 and TRBJ2-3, with 13 bases lining up with TRBD2. The V and J ends lost 0 bases and 9 bases, in that order; junction bases with no gene match: 15. Germline V lookup: CDR1 PRHDT, CDR2 FYEKMQ (reference sequence). This CDR3 spans 19 amino acids. In DNA form, the CDR3 reads TGTGCCAGCAGCTTAGGCCCAACTAGCGGGGGGGCCCTTGGAGGGACGCAGTATTTT. This sequence encodes CASSLGPTSGGALGGTQYF.

The rearrangement uses TRBV5-1 and TRBJ2-2, with D possibly matching TRBD2 (6 bases). The CDR3 spans 17 residues. With 3 bases removed from V and 3 bases from J, the gap between germline ends came to 18 bases. CDR1 and CDR2 (germline): SGHRS, YFSETQ. The CDR3 loop reads CASSYRPPREYTGELFF. CDR3 in DNA: TGCGCCAGCAGCTATCGCCCCCCACGGGAGTACACCGGGGAGCTGTTTTTT.

The V and J genes are TRBV6-6 and TRBJ2-7; a weak D match, TRBD2 (6 bases). The CDR3 loop spans 14 amino acids. The V end was cut by 6 bases, the J end by 2 bases, with 14 bases between. The V gene's germline CDR1 is MNHNY and CDR2 SVGAGI (reference sequence). CDR3 in DNA: TGTGCCAGCAGGTCCTCTAGCGACACCTACGAGCAGTACTTC. Its translation is CASRSSSDTYEQYF.

The V and J genes are TRBV27 and TRBJ2-6; no reliable D call. In germline, CDR1 is MNHEY, CDR2 SMNVEV (reference sequence). Trimming pared 3 bases from V and 1 base from J, leaving 7 bases between. This CDR3 contains 15 residues. CDR3 amino acids: CASSFYASGANVLTF. Written as DNA, the CDR3 is TGTGCCAGCAGTTTTTACGCATCTGGGGCCAACGTCCTGACTTTC.

The rearrangement joins TRBV9 to TRBJ2-1, with D unclear. The germline V gene has CDR1 SGDLS and CDR2 YYNGEE. Trimming shortened V by 0 bases and J by 0 bases, and 4 bases separated the two germline ends. The CDR3 sequence is 14 residues long. The CDR3 coding sequence is TGTGCCAGCAGCGTAGGGCGCTCCTACAATGAGCAGTTCTTC. It translates to CASSVGRSYNEQFF.

J is TRBJ1-3 and V is TRBV30; 9 positions match TRBD1. In germline, CDR1 is GTSNPN, CDR2 SVGIG (reference sequence). The CDR3 length is 15 residues. J lost 4 bases, V lost 4 bases, and 8 bases had no gene match. The CDR3: CAWTRQGGSGNTIYF. The CDR3 region has the DNA TGTGCCTGGACCAGACAGGGGGGCAGCGGAAACACCATATATTTT.